The rows below give T cell receptor beta chains drawn from one sample of a study of response to subunit inactivated influenza vaccine. MiXCR, applied by TCRdb to the RT-PCR reads, yields one record per CDR3 protein. The table shows 500,000 to 600,000 distinct CDR3 sequences, with approximately 12% occurring only once. Material: PBMCs from blood, obtained on the day of vaccination. These receptors all come from a man aged 50 to 59 who received an inactivated influenza vaccine. Each CDR3 is given with its conserved first and last residue. The D gene is left open where the match is weak. Only some rows state a clone size, as once, few, many or a class for expanded clones.

CDR3: CASSSFNNEQYF; DNA: TGTGCCAGCAGCTCCTTTAATAACGAGCAGTACTTC; V: TRBV7-9; size: few; J: TRBJ2-7; D: NA
CDR3: CAIGNRGHGQFF; DNA: TGTGCCATCGGGAACAGGGGGCACGGGCAGTTCTTC; V: TRBV10-3; size: NA; J: TRBJ2-1; D: TRBD1
CDR3: CASSAGTSLIQETQYF; DNA: TGCGCCAGCAGTGCCGGGACTAGCCTAATCCAAGAGACCCAGTACTTC; V: TRBV10-2; size: few; J: TRBJ2-5; D: TRBD2
CDR3: CASSLSGAHSYEQYF; DNA: TGTGCCAGCAGCTTATCGGGTGCTCACTCCTACGAGCAGTACTTC; V: TRBV7-3; size: many; J: TRBJ2-7; D: NA
CDR3: CASSPSDRLGQALFYEQYF; DNA: TGTGCCAGCAGCCCATCCGACCGGTTGGGGCAGGCTCTTTTCTACGAGCAGTACTTC; V: TRBV4-2; size: NA; J: TRBJ2-7; D: NA
CDR3: CASSLNPVSNEQFF; DNA: TGTGCCAGCAGTTTAAATCCAGTCTCCAATGAGCAGTTCTTC; V: TRBV27; size: NA; J: TRBJ2-1; D: NA
CDR3: CASSLRGQGLNEQYF; DNA: TGCGCCAGCAGCTTGAGGGGACAGGGTTTGAACGAGCAGTACTTC; V: TRBV5-1; size: many; J: TRBJ2-7; D: TRBD1
CDR3: CSATRPSYEQYF; DNA: TGCAGTGCTACCAGGCCCTCCTACGAGCAGTACTTC; V: TRBV20-1; size: few; J: TRBJ2-7; D: NA
CDR3: CASSPFGGYTF; DNA: TGTGCCAGCAGCCCCTTCGGGGGCTACACCTTC; V: TRBV7-2; size: NA; J: TRBJ1-2; D: NA
CDR3: CASHRGGNTDTQYF; DNA: TGTGCCTCCCATAGAGGGGGTAATACAGATACGCAGTATTTT; V: TRBV7-9; size: few; J: TRBJ2-3; D: NA
CDR3: CASCEGSLTDTQYF; DNA: TGTGCCAGCTGCGAAGGGAGCCTCACAGATACGCAGTATTTT; V: TRBV6-1; size: NA; J: TRBJ2-3; D: NA
CDR3: CASSGGQPTGELFF; DNA: TGTGCCAGCAGCGGGGGACAGCCCACCGGGGAGCTGTTTTTT; V: TRBV12-3/TRBV12-4; size: NA; J: TRBJ2-2; D: NA
CDR3: CASSLSAFQPQHF; DNA: TGTGCCAGCAGTTTATCCGCGTTTCAGCCCCAGCATTTT; V: TRBV12-3/TRBV12-4; size: NA; J: TRBJ1-5; D: NA
CDR3: CASSRVPGQGVYNSPLHF; DNA: TGCGCCAGCAGCCGCGTCCCGGGACAGGGTGTCTATAATTCACCCCTCCACTTT; V: TRBV4-3; size: few; J: TRBJ1-6; D: TRBD1